The next 23 T cell receptor beta chains were all read from a single sample in a study of multiple sclerosis patients with progressive multifocal leukoencephalopathy (dated by TCRdb to about 2019). This specimen's time point label, interpreted: roughly 12 months of natalizumab therapy. Reading the label with the study, this specimen's treatment or condition is: on natalizumab therapy at sampling. The library was produced with the immunoSEQ multiplex PCR assay. TCRdb mirrors the immuneACCESS table, restricted to in-frame sequences. Some clones are absent from its copies; in checked studies, under half trace to an unresolved V gene, and the reason for the others is unknown. Counted in this sample were under 30,000 clones; 91% of them appeared once. Together, the top ten hold around 2.5% of the sample. This specimen consisted of PBMCs, obtained from a patient treated with natalizumab. All receptors derive from a man between 25 and 39 years old with multiple sclerosis.

The chain is built from TRBV13 and TRBJ1-2; D not certain. The CDR3 is 16 amino acids. The ends were cut back, 1 base at V and 3 bases at J, with 15 bases in the middle. Germline V gene data show CDR1 as PRHDT and CDR2 as FYEKMQ (reference sequence). The CDR3, as DNA: TGTGCCAGCAGCTTAGTTACAGTCCGAGGTCACTATGGCTACACCTTC. Translated, it gives CASSLVTVRGHYGYTF.

The gene calls are TRBV4-2 and TRBJ1-1, with a tentative D call TRBD1 (6 bases). The CDR3 spans 17 residues. The ends were cut back, 0 bases at V and 1 base at J, with 15 bases in the middle. Germline CDR1 reads LGHNA; CDR2 reads YNFKEQ. The DNA of the CDR3 is TGTGCCAGCAGCCAAGAAGGGCACAGGGCGGGGAACACTGAAGCTTTCTTT. Amino acid sequence: CASSQEGHRAGNTEAFF.

This rearrangement joins TRBV19 to TRBJ1-4; D gene uncertain. Trimming cost V 5 bases and J 6 bases, with 13 bases left between them. In germline, CDR1 is LNHDA, CDR2 SQIVND (reference sequence). The CDR3 covers 14 residues. The CDR3 region has the DNA TGTGCCAGTAGTGTCTTTCTTAACCATGAAAAACTGTTTTTT. Protein: CASSVFLNHEKLFF.

This chain connects TRBV15 to TRBJ1-2; 7 bases are shared with TRBD1. V trimming: 5 bases; J trimming: 3 bases; junction bases outside the gene matches: 9. The CDR3 runs to 15 residues. Germline CDR1 and CDR2: LNHNV and YYDKDF (reference sequence). The CDR3, as DNA: TGTGCCACCAGCCCCGGGCAGGGGGAACACTATGGCTACACCTTC. This translates into CATSPGQGEHYGYTF.

This chain joins TRBV7-9 and TRBJ2-2; D ambiguous. Trimming pared 7 bases from V and 11 bases from J, leaving 11 bases between. Germline-derived CDR1 and CDR2 are SEHNR and FQNEAQ (reference sequence). This CDR3 spans 11 amino acids. CDR3 protein: CASNSGLELFF. The CDR3 DNA reads as TGTGCCAGCAACTCCGGCCTTGAGCTGTTTTTT.

V is TRBV4-3 and J is TRBJ2-1; 12 bases align to TRBD2. CDR3 length: 13 amino acids. The trim removed 8 bases at V and 5 bases at J, leaving 1 base unmatched. CDR1 is LGHNA and CDR2 is YSLEER in the germline V gene. As DNA, the CDR3 is TGCGCCAGCGCTAGCGGGAGGGACAATGAGCAGTTCTTC. Its translation is CASASGRDNEQFF.

V gene TRBV11-2 combines with J gene TRBJ2-7, with no clear D. The CDR3 consists of 14 residues. Germline-derived CDR1 and CDR2 are SGHAT and FQNNGV. The ends were cut back, 3 bases at V and 8 bases at J, with 17 bases in the middle. CDR3 protein: CASSFRRAPLKQYF. CDR3 sequence (DNA): TGTGCCAGCAGCTTCAGACGGGCGCCCTTGAAGCAGTACTTC.

The chain recombines TRBV2 with TRBJ2-3; the match to TRBD2 covers 16 bases. The V gene end was trimmed by 8 bases and the J gene end by 7 bases; junction bases not matched to a gene: 9. The CDR3 is made up of 16 amino acids. Germline V CDR1 and CDR2: SNHLY, FYNNEI. CDR3 DNA: TGTGCCAGCCGACCGGGACTAGCGGGAGGGGGAAATACGCAGTATTTT. Its translation: CASRPGLAGGGNTQYF.

The J gene is TRBJ1-5, the V gene TRBV2, with 7 bases fitting TRBD1. The CDR3 is 15 residues long. The V segment lost 4 bases and the J segment 3 bases; nucleotides outside the gene matches: 6. Germline V gene lookup returns CDR1 SNHLY and CDR2 FYNNEI. The CDR3: CASSGRDSPNQPQHF. For the CDR3, the DNA is TGTGCCAGCAGTGGCCGGGACAGCCCCAATCAGCCCCAGCATTTT.

For this clone: Relative to the germline gene, one junction end is altered; a read error may explain this. The J gene is TRBJ2-1, the V gene TRBV19; D possibly corresponds to TRBD2 (7 bases). Germline V lookup: CDR1 LNHDA, CDR2 SQIVND (reference sequence). The CDR3 has 15 amino acids. CDR3 sequence (DNA): TGTACCAGTAGTTTCACCTGGGGGGGGCGCAATGAGCAGTTCTTC. This encodes CTSSFTWGGRNEQFF.

This clone was recorded only once. The gene calls are TRBV4-2 and TRBJ1-1, with D hard to call. Germline V gives CDR1 LGHNA, CDR2 YNFKEQ. CDR3 size: 12 residues. Trimming pared 1 base from V and 7 bases from J, leaving 7 bases between. CDR3 nucleotides: TGTGCCAGCAGCCAAGCCGGAGATGAAGCTTTCTTT. Its translation is CASSQAGDEAFF.

V usage is TRBV9 and J usage is TRBJ2-1; 9 nucleotides line up with TRBD1. Trimming at V came to 4 bases and at J to 8 bases, leaving 16 bases not matched to a gene. Germline V lookup: CDR1 SGDLS, CDR2 YYNGEE. The CDR3 has 17 amino acids. The CDR3 spells CASSPPFPGQGRHEQFF. DNA for the CDR3: TGTGCCAGCAGCCCCCCCTTTCCGGGACAGGGTAGGCATGAGCAGTTCTTC. Complete variable domain (other parts from reference TRBV9 and TRBJ2-1): DSGVTQTPKHLITATGQRVTLRCSPRSGDLSVYWYQQSLDQGLQFLIQYYNGEERAKGNILERFSAQQFPDLHSELNLSSLELGDSALYFCASSPPFPGQGRHEQFFGPGTRLTVL.

This chain uses TRBV10-3 with TRBJ2-3; D is uncertain. Trimming took off 7 bases at V and 1 base at J, with 9 bases between the two ends. Germline V gene sequence: CDR1 ENHRY, CDR2 SYGVKD. The CDR3 has 13 amino acids. The CDR3: CAITRTGTDTQYF. CDR3 DNA: TGTGCCATCACCCGGACCGGCACAGATACGCAGTATTTT.

In DNA, the CDR3 is TGTGCCAGCAGCGTTGGGACAACTAATGAAAAACTGTTTTTT. This translates into CASSVGTTNEKLFF. The rearrangement uses TRBV9 and TRBJ1-4; D not resolved. CDR3 size: 14 residues. CDR1 is SGDLS and CDR2 is YYNGEE in the germline V gene. The V and J ends lost 2 bases and 0 bases respectively, with 5 bases between them.

The chain couples TRBV9 to TRBJ1-1; TRBD1 matches 7 bases. This CDR3 has 20 amino acids. Germline values: CDR1 SGDLS, CDR2 YYNGEE. The V segment lost 0 bases and the J segment 3 bases; nucleotides outside the gene matches: 20. This CDR3 is CASSVGSGDREPVSHTEAFF. The CDR3 DNA is TGTGCCAGCAGCGTAGGGTCGGGAGACAGGGAACCAGTGAGCCACACTGAAGCTTTCTTT.

The rearrangement joins TRBV19 to TRBJ2-1; no clear D gene. Trimming stripped 6 bases from V and 3 bases from J, with 3 bases between. The germline V gene encodes CDR1 LNHDA and CDR2 SQIVND (reference sequence). The CDR3 contains 11 residues. CDR3: CASSLYNEQFF. DNA for the CDR3: TGTGCCAGTAGCCTCTACAATGAGCAGTTCTTC.

The chain couples TRBV19 to TRBJ2-7; 7 bases fit TRBD2. Per germline, CDR1 LNHDA and CDR2 SQIVND (reference sequence). The CDR3 has 16 residues. The J segment lost 3 bases and the V segment lost 5 bases, leaving 13 bases of the junction unmatched. DNA for the CDR3: TGTGCCAGTAGTCCATCCTTAGCGGGCAGAGGCTACGAGCAGTACTTC. Its protein is CASSPSLAGRGYEQYF.

This clone has a single count. The J gene is TRBJ2-2, the V gene TRBV5-4; the D is unclear. CDR1 SGHNT and CDR2 YYREEE come from the germline V gene (reference sequence). The CDR3 consists of 14 residues. V was shortened by 2 bases and J by 7 bases, with 12 bases between the two germline ends. DNA of the CDR3: TGTGCCAGCAGCTTAGACCCCCGGAGCGGGGAGCTGTTTTTT. It is translated as CASSLDPRSGELFF.

The chain recombines TRBV18 with TRBJ1-2; D unresolved. CDR1 and CDR2 from the germline V gene are KGHSH and LQKENI. Trimming took off 3 bases at V and 2 bases at J, with 13 bases between the two ends. The CDR3 runs 15 residues. The CDR3 is CASSPTLNRNYGYTF. The DNA of the CDR3 is TGTGCCAGCTCACCGACTCTCAATAGAAACTATGGCTACACCTTC. Filled out from reference TRBV18 and TRBJ1-2, the complete variable domain reads NAGVMQNPRHLVRRRGQEARLRCSPMKGHSHVYWYRQLPEEGLKFMVYLQKENIIDESGMPKERFSAEFPKEGPSILRIQQVVRGDSAAYFCASSPTLNRNYGYTFGSGTRLTVV.

The J gene is TRBJ2-7, the V gene TRBV10-3; 7 positions match TRBD2. CDR3 length: 19 residues. Germline V lookup: CDR1 ENHRY, CDR2 SYGVKD. V dropped 2 bases and J dropped 3; count of bases not matched to a gene: 19. CDR3 nucleotide sequence: TGTGCCATCAGTGAGGGTTACGCGGGGACCAGCGGGAACCTCTACGAGCAGTACTTC. This codes for CAISEGYAGTSGNLYEQYF.

The gene calls are TRBV29-1 and TRBJ1-1, with D uncertain. This CDR3 has 12 amino acids. Germline V lookup: CDR1 SQVTM, CDR2 ANQGSEA. The V and J ends lost 7 bases and 0 bases respectively, with 9 bases between them. Here the CDR3 DNA reads TGCAGCGGGACCCACTTGAACACTGAAGCTTTCTTT. It codes for CSGTHLNTEAFF. Combining the CDR3 with reference TRBV29-1 and TRBJ1-1 gives the whole variable domain SAVISQKPSRDICQRGTSLTIQCQVDSQVTMMFWYRQQPGQSLTLIATANQGSEATYESGFVIDKFPISRPNLTFSTLTVSNMSPEDSSIYLCSGTHLNTEAFFGQGTRLTVV.

V gene TRBV4-1 combines with J gene TRBJ2-7; weak D call: TRBD1 (5 bases). Germline CDR1 reads MGHRA; CDR2 reads YSYEKL. The CDR3 length is 14 residues. The germline V and J ends were trimmed by 0 bases and 2 bases, with 8 bases remaining between them. The CDR3 nucleotides are TGCGCCAGCAGCCAAGACGGCAGGGCCTACGAGCAGTACTTC. Translation: CASSQDGRAYEQYF.

The rearrangement links TRBV11-2 to TRBJ2-1, with D maybe TRBD1 (6 bases). There are 15 residues in the CDR3. Germline CDR1 reads SGHAT; CDR2 reads FQNNGV. Trimming shortened V by 5 bases and J by 10 bases, and 21 bases separated the two germline ends. The CDR3 coding sequence is TGTGCCAGCAGCCTCTACAGGGATCCTGCAATCGAGCAGTTCTTC. The encoded protein is CASSLYRDPAIEQFF.